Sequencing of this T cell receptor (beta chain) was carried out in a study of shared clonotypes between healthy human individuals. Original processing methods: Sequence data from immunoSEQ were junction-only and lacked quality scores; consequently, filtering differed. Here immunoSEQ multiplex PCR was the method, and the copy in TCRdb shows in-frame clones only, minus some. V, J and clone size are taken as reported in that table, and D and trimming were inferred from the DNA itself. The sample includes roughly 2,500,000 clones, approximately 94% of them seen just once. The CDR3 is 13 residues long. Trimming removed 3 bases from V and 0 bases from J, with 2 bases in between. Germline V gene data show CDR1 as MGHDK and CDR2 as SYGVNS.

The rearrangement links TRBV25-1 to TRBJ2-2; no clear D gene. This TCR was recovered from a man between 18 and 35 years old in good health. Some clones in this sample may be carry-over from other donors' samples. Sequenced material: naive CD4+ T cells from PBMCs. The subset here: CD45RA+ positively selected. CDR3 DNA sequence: TGTGCCAGCAGTGACGCGAACACCGGGGAGCTGTTTTTT. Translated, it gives CASSDANTGELFF.